These T cell receptor beta chains were read from a single sample in a study of blood T cells in healthy people across ages. TCRdb recomputed calls from the 5' RACE reads with MiXCR, one row per CDR3 protein. This table holds 600,000 to 800,000 distinct CDR3 sequences, about 51% found once. Sequencing used blood. The receptors come from an elderly woman in good health. Each CDR3 is given with its conserved first and last residue. Each record gives: J gene, V gene, D gene, clone size, CDR3 protein, CDR3 DNA. A D gene is named only where the DNA matches it firmly. A clone size is listed for some rows: how often the clone was seen (once, few, many), or a class if it is expanded.

j_gene: TRBJ1-2; v_gene: TRBV28; d_gene: .; abundance: .; CDR3aa: CASSFRGGSNGYTF; CDR3nt: TGTGCCAGCAGTTTTAGAGGGGGAAGTAATGGCTACACCTTC
j_gene: TRBJ2-4; v_gene: TRBV10-3; d_gene: .; abundance: .; CDR3aa: CAISEEAKNIQYF; CDR3nt: TGTGCCATCAGTGAGGAAGCCAAAAACATTCAGTACTTC
j_gene: TRBJ2-3; v_gene: TRBV12-3/TRBV12-4; d_gene: .; abundance: .; CDR3aa: CASSLKTDTQYF; CDR3nt: TGTGCCAGCAGCCTGAAAACAGATACGCAGTATTTT
j_gene: TRBJ2-5; v_gene: TRBV11-2; d_gene: TRBD2; abundance: few; CDR3aa: CASSPREGRSKETQYF; CDR3nt: TGTGCCAGCAGCCCCCGGGAGGGCAGGTCGAAAGAGACCCAGTACTTC
j_gene: TRBJ2-1; v_gene: TRBV7-2; d_gene: .; abundance: many; CDR3aa: CASTRVSMAHNEQFF; CDR3nt: TGTGCCAGCACCCGGGTCTCCATGGCTCACAATGAGCAGTTCTTC
j_gene: TRBJ2-1; v_gene: TRBV3-1; d_gene: .; abundance: .; CDR3aa: CASSQGGAPEKQFF; CDR3nt: TGTGCCAGCAGCCAAGGGGGGGCCCCCGAGAAGCAGTTCTTC
j_gene: TRBJ2-1; v_gene: TRBV5-1; d_gene: .; abundance: many; CDR3aa: CASSFGGDNEQFF; CDR3nt: TGTGCCAGCAGCTTCGGAGGAGACAATGAGCAGTTCTTC
j_gene: TRBJ2-7; v_gene: TRBV12-3/TRBV12-4; d_gene: .; abundance: few; CDR3aa: CASSLETYEQYF; CDR3nt: TGTGCCAGCAGTTTGGAGACCTACGAGCAGTACTTC
j_gene: TRBJ1-4; v_gene: TRBV18; d_gene: .; abundance: .; CDR3aa: CASSPAPNEKLFF; CDR3nt: TGTGCCAGCTCACCAGCACCCAATGAAAAACTGTTTTTT
j_gene: TRBJ1-6; v_gene: TRBV7-2; d_gene: .; abundance: once; CDR3aa: CASSLASVPLHF; CDR3nt: TGTGCCAGCAGCTTAGCTTCAGTACCCCTCCACTTT
j_gene: TRBJ2-6; v_gene: TRBV27; d_gene: TRBD1; abundance: many; CDR3aa: CASSFQGAAGANVLTF; CDR3nt: TGTGCCAGCAGTTTTCAGGGGGCCGCTGGGGCCAACGTCCTGACTTTC
j_gene: TRBJ1-2; v_gene: TRBV6-5; d_gene: .; abundance: .; CDR3aa: CASSYALRGQSYGYTF; CDR3nt: TGTGCCAGCAGTTACGCCCTCCGCGGGCAGTCCTATGGCTACACCTTC
j_gene: TRBJ1-6; v_gene: TRBV12-3/TRBV12-4; d_gene: TRBD1; abundance: .; CDR3aa: CASSPGTGGYNSPLHF; CDR3nt: TGTGCCAGCAGTCCCGGGACAGGGGGATATAATTCACCCCTCCACTTT
j_gene: TRBJ2-6; v_gene: TRBV24-1; d_gene: .; abundance: many; CDR3aa: CATSDYPSNVLTF; CDR3nt: TGTGCCACCAGTGACTATCCCTCCAACGTCCTGACTTTC
j_gene: TRBJ2-7; v_gene: TRBV3-1; d_gene: TRBD2; abundance: few; CDR3aa: CASSYRGGYNEQYF; CDR3nt: TGTGCCAGCAGCTATCGCGGGGGATACAATGAGCAGTACTTC
j_gene: TRBJ2-7; v_gene: TRBV29-1; d_gene: .; abundance: .; CDR3aa: CSVEGPNSYEQYF; CDR3nt: TGCAGCGTTGAAGGGCCTAACTCCTACGAGCAGTACTTC
j_gene: TRBJ1-1; v_gene: TRBV28; d_gene: .; abundance: .; CDR3aa: CAAQGTPGAFF; CDR3nt: TGTGCCGCCCAGGGGACACCGGGTGCTTTCTTT
j_gene: TRBJ1-5; v_gene: TRBV27; d_gene: .; abundance: .; CDR3aa: CASSLYPPGIGQPQHF; CDR3nt: TGTGCCAGCAGTTTATACCCGCCGGGGATAGGTCAGCCCCAGCATTTT
j_gene: TRBJ2-7; v_gene: TRBV9; d_gene: TRBD2; abundance: once; CDR3aa: CASSPGTREYEQYF; CDR3nt: TGTGCCAGCAGCCCAGGGACTAGAGAATATGAGCAGTACTTC
j_gene: TRBJ1-6; v_gene: TRBV27; d_gene: .; abundance: .; CDR3aa: CASSLNGRSPLHF; CDR3nt: TGTGCCAGCAGTTTAAATGGTCGTTCACCCCTCCACTTT
j_gene: TRBJ1-2; v_gene: TRBV20-1; d_gene: .; abundance: .; CDR3aa: CSASGDYDYTF; CDR3nt: TGCAGTGCGAGCGGGGACTATGACTACACCTTC
j_gene: TRBJ1-3; v_gene: TRBV28; d_gene: .; abundance: .; CDR3aa: CASSLRSGIGIYGNTIYF; CDR3nt: TGTGCCAGCAGTTTGCGCAGCGGCATTGGTATTTATGGAAACACCATATATTTT
j_gene: TRBJ2-2; v_gene: TRBV20-1; d_gene: .; abundance: .; CDR3aa: CSARGGFSNTGELFF; CDR3nt: TGCAGTGCTAGGGGGGGATTTTCGAACACCGGGGAGCTGTTTTTT
j_gene: TRBJ2-3; v_gene: TRBV6-1; d_gene: TRBD1; abundance: .; CDR3aa: CASSFYGTGTDTQYF; CDR3nt: TGTGCCAGCAGTTTCTATGGGACAGGCACAGATACGCAGTATTTT
j_gene: TRBJ2-5; v_gene: TRBV7-6; d_gene: .; abundance: .; CDR3aa: CASSLVGAQETQYF; CDR3nt: TGTGCCAGCAGCTTAGTAGGGGCCCAAGAGACCCAGTACTTC
j_gene: TRBJ1-2; v_gene: TRBV3-1; d_gene: TRBD1; abundance: few; CDR3aa: CASSQDSTGSGYTF; CDR3nt: TGTGCCAGCAGCCAAGACTCGACAGGGTCTGGCTACACCTTC
j_gene: TRBJ1-5; v_gene: TRBV7-2; d_gene: .; abundance: many; CDR3aa: CASSLDLGPQPQHF; CDR3nt: TGTGCCAGCAGCTTAGATTTAGGTCCCCAGCCCCAGCATTTT
j_gene: TRBJ2-3; v_gene: TRBV15; d_gene: .; abundance: .; CDR3aa: CATNPGTEDTQYF; CDR3nt: TGTGCCACTAACCCGGGGACGGAAGATACGCAGTATTTT
j_gene: TRBJ2-3; v_gene: TRBV20-1; d_gene: TRBD2; abundance: .; CDR3aa: CSARGQSGSGGPSTDTQYF; CDR3nt: TGCAGTGCTAGAGGACAGTCGGGTAGCGGGGGTCCAAGCACAGATACGCAGTATTTT
j_gene: TRBJ2-5; v_gene: TRBV5-1; d_gene: .; abundance: .; CDR3aa: CASSAGDPFSYNEQYF; CDR3nt: TGCGCCAGCAGCGCTGGGGACCCCTTCTCCTACAATGAGCAGTACTTC
j_gene: TRBJ2-7; v_gene: TRBV7-2; d_gene: TRBD1; abundance: .; CDR3aa: CASSLGRGTGEQYF; CDR3nt: TGTGCCAGCAGCTTGGGACGGGGGACAGGCGAGCAGTACTTC
j_gene: TRBJ2-3; v_gene: TRBV2; d_gene: .; abundance: .; CDR3aa: CASSGGALANLNTDTQYF; CDR3nt: TGTGCCAGCAGTGGGGGCGCTTTAGCCAACCTAAACACAGATACGCAGTATTTT
j_gene: TRBJ2-1; v_gene: TRBV11-3; d_gene: TRBD2; abundance: .; CDR3aa: CASSAGTSGTNEQFF; CDR3nt: TGTGCCAGCAGCGCCGGGACTAGCGGGACCAATGAGCAGTTCTTC
j_gene: TRBJ2-2; v_gene: TRBV5-1; d_gene: .; abundance: .; CDR3aa: CASSLGSGRSRTGELFF; CDR3nt: TGCGCCAGCAGCTTGGGGTCAGGGCGGTCCCGCACCGGGGAGCTGTTTTTT
j_gene: TRBJ2-5; v_gene: TRBV2; d_gene: TRBD2; abundance: .; CDR3aa: CASPGTSGQETQYF; CDR3nt: TGTGCCAGCCCCGGGACTAGCGGGCAAGAGACCCAGTACTTC
j_gene: TRBJ2-2; v_gene: TRBV7-2; d_gene: .; abundance: .; CDR3aa: CASSLAPWGGGSTGELFF; CDR3nt: TGTGCCAGCAGCTTAGCCCCTTGGGGAGGGGGCAGCACCGGGGAGCTGTTTTTT
j_gene: TRBJ2-5; v_gene: TRBV20-1; d_gene: .; abundance: .; CDR3aa: CSAAITWEETQYF; CDR3nt: TGCAGTGCTGCGATCACCTGGGAAGAGACCCAGTACTTC
j_gene: TRBJ1-4; v_gene: TRBV5-1; d_gene: TRBD1; abundance: .; CDR3aa: CASSWGQLATNEKLFF; CDR3nt: TGCGCCAGCAGCTGGGGACAGCTTGCAACTAATGAAAAACTGTTTTTT
j_gene: TRBJ1-6; v_gene: TRBV9; d_gene: .; abundance: many; CDR3aa: CASSVGRTIGQPLHF; CDR3nt: TGTGCCAGCAGCGTAGGACGGACAATTGGACAACCCCTCCACTTT
j_gene: TRBJ2-2; v_gene: TRBV10-1; d_gene: .; abundance: few; CDR3aa: CASSESSGRELFF; CDR3nt: TGCGCCAGCAGTGAGTCGTCGGGGAGGGAGCTGTTTTTT
j_gene: TRBJ2-5; v_gene: TRBV14; d_gene: .; abundance: .; CDR3aa: CASSQAFREPPYF; CDR3nt: TGTGCCAGCAGCCAAGCGTTTAGGGAGCCCCCGTACTTC
j_gene: TRBJ2-1; v_gene: TRBV7-8; d_gene: .; abundance: once; CDR3aa: CASSKSSHEQFF; CDR3nt: TGTGCCAGCAGTAAAAGCAGCCATGAGCAGTTCTTC
j_gene: TRBJ2-1; v_gene: TRBV5-1; d_gene: TRBD2; abundance: few; CDR3aa: CASSIGTSGGSEQFF; CDR3nt: TGCGCCAGCAGCATCGGGACTAGCGGGGGGTCGGAGCAGTTCTTC
j_gene: TRBJ1-5; v_gene: TRBV6-1; d_gene: .; abundance: .; CDR3aa: CASSEGEGAAYSNQPQHF; CDR3nt: TGTGCCAGCAGTGAAGGGGAAGGGGCGGCATATAGCAATCAGCCCCAGCATTTT
j_gene: TRBJ2-3; v_gene: TRBV10-3; d_gene: TRBD2; abundance: .; CDR3aa: CAITPTETSGGDTDTQYF; CDR3nt: TGTGCCATCACTCCTACTGAGACTAGCGGGGGGGACACAGATACGCAGTATTTT
j_gene: TRBJ2-7; v_gene: TRBV18; d_gene: .; abundance: many; CDR3aa: CASSSTEMGAHEQYF; CDR3nt: TGTGCCAGCTCATCCACCGAGATGGGGGCCCACGAGCAGTACTTC
j_gene: TRBJ2-7; v_gene: TRBV29-1; d_gene: .; abundance: many; CDR3aa: CSVPDRSTHEQYF; CDR3nt: TGCAGCGTCCCGGACAGAAGTACCCACGAGCAGTACTTC
j_gene: TRBJ2-2; v_gene: TRBV3-1; d_gene: .; abundance: .; CDR3aa: CASSQGTGSLGTGELFF; CDR3nt: TGTGCCAGCAGCCAAGGGACTGGAAGCCTTGGGACCGGGGAGCTGTTTTTT
j_gene: TRBJ2-3; v_gene: TRBV28; d_gene: .; abundance: once; CDR3aa: CASMPRPFPMSTDTQYF; CDR3nt: TGTGCCAGCATGCCAAGGCCCTTCCCTATGAGCACAGATACGCAGTATTTT
j_gene: TRBJ2-1; v_gene: TRBV12-3/TRBV12-4; d_gene: TRBD1; abundance: many; CDR3aa: CASSHPGGQGANGGTYNEQFF; CDR3nt: TGTGCCAGCAGTCATCCTGGGGGACAGGGGGCGAATGGAGGCACCTACAATGAGCAGTTCTTC